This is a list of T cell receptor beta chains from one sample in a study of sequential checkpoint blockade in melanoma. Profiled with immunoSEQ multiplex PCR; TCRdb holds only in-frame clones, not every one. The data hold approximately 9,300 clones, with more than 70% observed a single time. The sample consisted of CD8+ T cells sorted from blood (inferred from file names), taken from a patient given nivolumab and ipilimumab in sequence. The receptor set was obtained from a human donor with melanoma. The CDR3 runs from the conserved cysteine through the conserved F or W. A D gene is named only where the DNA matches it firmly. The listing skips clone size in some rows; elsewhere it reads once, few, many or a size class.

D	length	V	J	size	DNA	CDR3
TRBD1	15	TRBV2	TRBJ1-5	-	TGTGCCAGCAGAGCTCCGGGACAGGGCAATCAGCCCCAGCATTTT	CASRAPGQGNQPQHF
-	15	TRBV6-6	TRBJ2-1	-	TGTGCCAGCGGGGCTGGGGCGGACGTCTACAATGAGCAGTTCTTC	CASGAGADVYNEQFF
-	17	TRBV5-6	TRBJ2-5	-	TGTGCCAGCAGCTTGGTATTCGGGGAGGCAAGTTACGAGACCCAGTACTTC	CASSLVFGEASYETQYF
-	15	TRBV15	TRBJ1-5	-	TGTGCCACCAGCAGAGATCGGGAGGGTGCGCAGCCCCAGCATTTT	CATSRDREGAQPQHF
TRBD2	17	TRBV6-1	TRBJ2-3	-	TGTGCCAGCAGTGAAGAGGGAGGACTAGCGGGAGTGGATACGCAGTATTTT	CASSEEGGLAGVDTQYF
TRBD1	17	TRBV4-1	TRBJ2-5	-	TGCGCCAGCAGCCAAGCCGTTGACAGGGGTATAGGGGAGACCCAGTACTTC	CASSQAVDRGIGETQYF
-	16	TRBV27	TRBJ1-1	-	TGTGCCAGCAGTCGGTGGGACGGGCCCAGGGGCACTGAAGCTTTCTTT	CASSRWDGPRGTEAFF
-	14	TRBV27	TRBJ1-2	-	TGTGCCAGCACCTCTAGCGCCAGGAGCTATGGCTACACCTTC	CASTSSARSYGYTF
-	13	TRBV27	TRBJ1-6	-	TGTGCCAGCTCCCACAGGGATTATTCACCCCTCCACTTT	CASSHRDYSPLHF
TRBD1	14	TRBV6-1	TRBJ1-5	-	TGTGCCAGCTGGGAACCAGGGGGAAATCAGCCCCAGCATTTT	CASWEPGGNQPQHF
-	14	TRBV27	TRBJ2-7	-	TGTGCCAGCAGTTCCCCGACTAGCTCCTACGAGCAGTACTTC	CASSSPTSSYEQYF
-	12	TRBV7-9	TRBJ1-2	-	TGTGCCAGCAGGCGGGACGTCTATGGCTACACCTTC	CASRRDVYGYTF
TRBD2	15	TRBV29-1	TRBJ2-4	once	TGCAGCGCGTCGACTAGCCCCTCCCATGAAGACATTCAGTACTTC	CSASTSPSHEDIQYF
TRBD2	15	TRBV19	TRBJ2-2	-	TGTGCCAGTAACGAAGCGGGAGCCAGCACCGGGGAGCTGTTTTTT	CASNEAGASTGELFF
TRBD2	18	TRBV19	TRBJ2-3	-	TGTGCCAGTAGTATAGGGACTAGCGGGGGGGCCGTCACAGATACGCAGTATTTT	CASSIGTSGGAVTDTQYF
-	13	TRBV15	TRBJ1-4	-	TGTGCCACCAGCAGTTTCTCTAATGAAAAACTGTTTTTT	CATSSFSNEKLFF
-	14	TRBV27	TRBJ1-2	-	TGTGCCAGCAGTTTAAAGGGAGGGGCCCTTGGCTACACCTTC	CASSLKGGALGYTF
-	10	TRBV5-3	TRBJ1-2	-	TGTGCCAGAAGGGGAGGTGGCTACACCTTC	CARRGGGYTF
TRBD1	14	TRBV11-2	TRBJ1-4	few	TGTGCCAGCAGCTTAGGGACAGGGGTTGAAAAACTGTTTTTT	CASSLGTGVEKLFF
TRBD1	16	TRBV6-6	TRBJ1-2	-	TGTGCCAGCAGTTACTCGACAGGGGCTTTGGACTATGGCTACACCTTC	CASSYSTGALDYGYTF
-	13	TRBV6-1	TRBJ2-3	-	TGTGCCAGCAGTCCGCAGGAGGTCGATACGCAGTATTTT	CASSPQEVDTQYF
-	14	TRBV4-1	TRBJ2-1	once	TGCGCCAGCAGCCAAGATGGAAGGGGAAATGAGCAGTTCTTC	CASSQDGRGNEQFF
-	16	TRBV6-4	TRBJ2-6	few	TGTGCCAGCACCCCTAGCGCCGGAGCTGGGGCCAACGTCCTGACTTTC	CASTPSAGAGANVLTF
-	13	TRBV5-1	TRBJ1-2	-	TGCGCCAGCAGCTGGTCGGGGTTTGCTGGCTACACCTTC	CASSWSGFAGYTF
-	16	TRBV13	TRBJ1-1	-	TGTGCCAGCAGCTTAGGCCTAAAGGGGGTGTTGACTGAAGCTTTCTTT	CASSLGLKGVLTEAFF
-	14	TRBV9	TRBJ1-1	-	TGTGCCAGCAGCGAATCGGTCGCGAACACTGAAGCTTTCTTT	CASSESVANTEAFF
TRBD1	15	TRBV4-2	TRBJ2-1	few	TGTGCCAGCAGCCAAGAGGGGACAGGGGGCAATGAGCAGTTCTTC	CASSQEGTGGNEQFF
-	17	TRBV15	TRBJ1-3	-	TGTGCCACCAGCATTGGTGTTAAACAGAGCTCTGGAAACACCATATATTTT	CATSIGVKQSSGNTIYF
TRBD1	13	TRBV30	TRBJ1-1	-	TGTGCCCGTAACGGACAGGGGTACACTGAAGCTTTCTTT	CARNGQGYTEAFF
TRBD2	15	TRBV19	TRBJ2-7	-	TGTGCCAGTAGTATCAAGGGGACTAGCCTTCACGAGCAGTACTTC	CASSIKGTSLHEQYF
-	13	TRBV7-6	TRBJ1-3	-	TGTGCCAGCAGCCTCGCGGGTCGAAACACCATATATTTT	CASSLAGRNTIYF
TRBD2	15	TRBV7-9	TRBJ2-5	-	TGTGCCAGCAGCTTACCGACTAGCGGAGAAGAGACCCAGTACTTC	CASSLPTSGEETQYF
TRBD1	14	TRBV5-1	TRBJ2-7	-	TGCGCCAGCAGCTTGGGGGACAGGGGATACGAGCAGTACTTC	CASSLGDRGYEQYF
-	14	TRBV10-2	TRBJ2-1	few	TGCGCCAGCAGTCCAGGGGGGTCCTACAATGAGCAGTTCTTC	CASSPGGSYNEQFF
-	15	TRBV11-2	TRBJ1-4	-	TGTGCCAGCAGCGGGGGAGACAGGATTAATGAAAAACTGTTTTTT	CASSGGDRINEKLFF
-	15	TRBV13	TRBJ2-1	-	TGTGCCAGCAGCTTAGGGACAGGACACTACAATGAGCAGTTCTTC	CASSLGTGHYNEQFF
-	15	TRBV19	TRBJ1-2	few	TGTGCCAGTAGGGGTTTAGATAACTATAACTATGGCTACACCTTC	CASRGLDNYNYGYTF
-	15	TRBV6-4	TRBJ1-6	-	TGTGCCAGCAGTGACTCGGCAGGGTCGGATTCACCCCTCCACTTT	CASSDSAGSDSPLHF
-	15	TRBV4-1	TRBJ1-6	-	TGCGCCAGCAGCCAAGAATCCGACGCGGGATCACCCCTCCACTTT	CASSQESDAGSPLHF
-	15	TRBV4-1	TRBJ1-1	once	TGCGCCAGCAGCCAGACTCCCGTTGTGAACACTGAAGCTTTCTTT	CASSQTPVVNTEAFF
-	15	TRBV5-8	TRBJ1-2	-	TGTGCCAGCAGCCTCAAGGCTCCAGGCTACTATGGCTACACCTTC	CASSLKAPGYYGYTF
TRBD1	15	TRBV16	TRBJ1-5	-	TGTGCCAGCAGCAGGACAGGGGGCGGCAATCAGCCCCAGCATTTT	CASSRTGGGNQPQHF
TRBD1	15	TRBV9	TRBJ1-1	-	TGTGCCGACCAAAAAACAGGGGCCTTAAACACTGAAGCTTTCTTT	CADQKTGALNTEAFF
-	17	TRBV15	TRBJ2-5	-	TGTGCCACCAGCAGCTCCGGGACTCCTTTACGCAGGATGGAGCAGTACTTC	CATSSSGTPLRRMEQYF
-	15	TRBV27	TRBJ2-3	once	TGTGCCACCCGAGGGGGGGGCCCTTACACAGATACGCAGTATTTT	CATRGGGPYTDTQYF
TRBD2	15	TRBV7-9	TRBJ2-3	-	TGTGCCAGCAGGAGCCTAGCGGGACTCACAGATACGCAGTATTTT	CASRSLAGLTDTQYF
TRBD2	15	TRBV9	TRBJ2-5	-	TGTGCCAGCAGCACCAGACTAGCGGGAGCGGAGACCCAGTACTTC	CASSTRLAGAETQYF
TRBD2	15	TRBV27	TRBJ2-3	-	TGTGCCAGCATGTCGGGCGGGAGGGCCGCAGATACGCAGTATTTT	CASMSGGRAADTQYF
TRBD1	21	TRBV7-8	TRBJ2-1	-	TGTGCCAGCAGCTTAGCGCTTCTAGGGGGCAGGGGGCTTGGGGTCAGGGATGAGCAGTTCTTC	CASSLALLGGRGLGVRDEQFF
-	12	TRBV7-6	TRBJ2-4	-	TGTGCCAGCAGCTTAACCGGAGACATTCAGTACTTC	CASSLTGDIQYF
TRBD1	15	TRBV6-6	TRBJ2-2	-	TGTGCCAGCGGCCCGGACAGGGTGGAGACCGGGGAGCTGTTTTTT	CASGPDRVETGELFF
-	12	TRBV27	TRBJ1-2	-	TGTGCCAGCTTCACAGGGACGTATGGCTACACCTTC	CASFTGTYGYTF
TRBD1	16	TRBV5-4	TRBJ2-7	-	TGTGCCAGCAGCCATCTCCGGGACAGCTTATCCTACGAGCAGTACTTC	CASSHLRDSLSYEQYF
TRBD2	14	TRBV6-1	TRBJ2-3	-	TGTGCCAGCAGTGAACTAGCGGGGCCAGATACGCAGTATTTT	CASSELAGPDTQYF
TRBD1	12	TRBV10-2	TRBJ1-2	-	TGCGCCAGCAGATCGGGACAGTCTTACTACACCTTC	CASRSGQSYYTF
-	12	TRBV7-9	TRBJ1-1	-	TGTGCCTTCGGGGAGGTAGTCACTGAAGCTTTCTTT	CAFGEVVTEAFF
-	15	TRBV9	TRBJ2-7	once	TGTGCCAGCAGCGTCTCCGGGACAAGCTCCTACGAGCAGTACTTC	CASSVSGTSSYEQYF
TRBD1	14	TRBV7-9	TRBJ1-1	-	TGTGCCAGCAGCCCCGGGACAGGGCTGACTGAAGCTTTCTTT	CASSPGTGLTEAFF
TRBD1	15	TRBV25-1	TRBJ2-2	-	TGTGCCAGCAGTCAGGGGGTTCGGAACACCGGGGAGCTGTTTTTT	CASSQGVRNTGELFF